The 20 T cell receptor beta chains given below trace back to one sample, sequenced in a study of OX40 agonist ivuxolimab in advanced cancers. This table comes from immunoSEQ multiplex PCR, and its TCRdb copy is limited to in-frame clones, with some not included. The table records fewer than 85,000 clones, 70% to 90% of them present only once. The sequences come from CD4+ or CD8+ T cells sorted from blood, collected in a trial of the OX40 agonist ivuxolimab. The receptors derive from an adult with an advanced solid tumor such as melanoma, head and neck, liver or kidney cancer.

This chain connects TRBV4-3 to TRBJ1-6, with TRBD1 as a possible D gene (6 bases). Deletions cut 0 bases from V and 6 bases from J, with 12 bases between. Germline V gene lookup returns CDR1 LGHNA and CDR2 YSLEER. CDR3 length: 16 amino acids. This chain's CDR3 is CASSQDGNRANSPLHF. As DNA, the CDR3 is TGCGCCAGCAGCCAAGACGGTAACAGGGCTAATTCACCCCTCCACTTT.

This chain joins TRBV6-5 and TRBJ1-5; D possibly corresponds to TRBD1 (6 bases). The CDR3 is 13 residues long. V lost 2 bases to trimming and J lost 9 bases, with 11 bases between them. The germline CDR1 and CDR2 sequences are MNHEY and SVGAGI. The CDR3 here is CASSYPQGRPQHF. The CDR3 coding sequence is TGTGCCAGCAGTTACCCACAGGGACGGCCCCAGCATTTT.

The V and J genes are TRBV5-1 and TRBJ2-7; the D call may be TRBD1 or TRBD2 (5 bases each). V lost 5 bases to trimming and J lost 7 bases, with 22 bases between them. The CDR3 length is 15 residues. Germline loops: CDR1 SGHRS, CDR2 YFSETQ. The CDR3 DNA sequence: TGCGCCAGCAGACTAACCAACCGGGACGACGGTGAGCAGTACTTC. Translated, it gives CASRLTNRDDGEQYF.

The V gene is TRBV9, the J gene TRBJ1-2, with D maybe TRBD1 (5 bases). Germline V lookup: CDR1 SGDLS, CDR2 YYNGEE. Trimming shortened V by 4 bases and J by 5 bases, and 18 bases separated the two germline ends. The CDR3 loop spans 15 amino acids. The CDR3 sequence: CASSPVGVGFYGYTF. The CDR3, as DNA: TGTGCCAGCAGCCCCGTAGGGGTGGGCTTTTATGGCTACACCTTC.

Comments on this clone: At one boundary the junction diverges from the germline segment, which might be a read error. The rearrangement links TRBV11-1 to TRBJ2-2; 12 bases fit TRBD2. The CDR3 covers 15 residues. Germline V gene sequence: CDR1 SGHAT, CDR2 FQDESV (reference sequence). The CDR3, as DNA: TGTGCCAGCAGCCAGGGACTAGCGGGCACCAGGGAGCTGTTTTTT. Translated: CASSQGLAGTRELFF. Full variable domain (remainder filled in from reference TRBV11-1 and TRBJ2-2): EAEVAQSPRYKITEKSQAVAFWCDPISGHATLYWYRQILGQGPELLVQFQDESVVDDSQLPKDRFSAERLKGVDSTLKIQPAELGDSAMYLCASSQGLAGTRELFFGEGSRLTVL.

This clone has only one observation. The chain joins TRBV28 to TRBJ1-4, with D unresolved. The CDR3 consists of 15 residues. V was shortened by 7 bases and J by 3 bases, with 15 bases between the two germline ends. Germline lookup yields CDR1 MDHEN and CDR2 SYDVKM. Here the CDR3 reads CASMDLGIPNEKLFF. CDR3 DNA sequence: TGTGCCAGCATGGACCTAGGGATACCTAATGAAAAACTGTTTTTT. Looking up the rest from reference TRBV28 and TRBJ1-4 gives the full variable domain: DVKVTQSSRYLVKRTGEKVFLECVQDMDHENMFWYRQDPGLGLRLIYFSYDVKMKEKGDIPEGYSVSREKKERFSLILESASTNQTSMYLCASMDLGIPNEKLFFGSGTQLSVL.

The V gene is TRBV18, the J gene TRBJ2-7, with D possibly being TRBD1 (5 bases). This CDR3 is 14 amino acids long. V lost 2 bases to trimming and J lost 2 bases, with 10 bases between them. Germline CDR1 KGHSH, CDR2 LQKENI. CDR3 DNA: TGTGCCAGCTCACCATCAGCAGGGCCCTACGAGCAGTACTTC. Its translation is CASSPSAGPYEQYF.

This clone showed up just a few times. This chain joins TRBV6-5 and TRBJ2-1, with TRBD2 as a possible D gene (5 bases). Trimming cost V 6 bases and J 4 bases, with 16 bases left between them. This CDR3 is built from 15 residues. Germline V gene lookup returns CDR1 MNHEY and CDR2 SVGAGI. CDR3 amino acids: CASSPGIYRYNEQFF. In DNA, the CDR3 is TGTGCCAGCAGCCCGGGGATATACAGATACAATGAGCAGTTCTTC.

The V gene is TRBV5-1, the J gene TRBJ1-1, with D perhaps matching TRBD1 (6 bases). CDR1 and CDR2 from the germline V gene are SGHRS and YFSETQ. CDR3 length: 14 amino acids. Trimming pared 8 bases from V and 1 base from J, leaving 15 bases between. The chain's CDR3 is CASRTQGSNTEAFF. In DNA, the CDR3 is TGCGCCAGTCGTACTCAGGGGTCGAACACTGAAGCTTTCTTT.

The chain joins TRBV7-3 to TRBJ1-3; a possible D gene is TRBD1 (5 bases). The CDR3 runs 13 residues. V lost 5 bases to trimming and J lost 4 bases, with 9 bases between them. Germline V gene data show CDR1 as SGHTA and CDR2 as FQGTGA. CDR3 residues: CASSTRDGNTIYF. Written as DNA, the CDR3 is TGTGCCAGCAGCACCAGGGACGGAAACACCATATATTTT.

The V gene is TRBV7-6, the J gene TRBJ1-1; no clear D. This CDR3 is 13 amino acids long. CDR1 is SGHVS and CDR2 is FNYEAQ in the germline V gene. V lost 2 bases and J lost 6, with 10 bases in between. CDR3 sequence reads: CASSLNGPSEAFF. DNA of the CDR3: TGTGCCAGCAGCTTAAACGGACCATCTGAAGCTTTCTTT. Supplemented by reference TRBV7-6 and TRBJ1-1, the full variable domain reads GAGVSQSPRYKVTKRGQDVALRCDPISGHVSLYWYRQALGQGPEFLTYFNYEAQQDKSGLPNDRFSAERPEGSISTLTIQRTEQRDSAMYRCASSLNGPSEAFFGQGTRLTVV.

This clone was seen just once. The chain has TRBV5-6 and TRBJ2-7; TRBD2 matches at 9 bases. V lost 0 bases to trimming and J lost 1 base; unmatched junction nucleotides: 2. The CDR3 has 15 amino acids. Germline CDR1 is SGHDT and CDR2 is YYEEEE. The CDR3 sequence is CASSLGLAGSYEQYF. For the CDR3, the DNA is TGTGCCAGCAGCTTGGGGCTAGCGGGATCCTACGAGCAGTACTTC.

The J gene is TRBJ1-5, the V gene TRBV28; 10 bases agree with TRBD1. The CDR3 length is 19 residues. V lost 5 bases, J lost 4 bases, and 17 bases stayed unmatched. From germline, CDR1 is MDHEN and CDR2 SYDVKM. CDR3 protein: CASSPTPDRGLSRNQPQHF. The DNA of the CDR3 is TGTGCCAGCAGTCCAACCCCCGACAGGGGGCTTAGCCGGAATCAGCCCCAGCATTTT.

This chain joins TRBV29-1 and TRBJ2-5; D remains unclear. Trimming stripped 2 bases from V and 5 bases from J, with 9 bases between. The CDR3 runs to 12 residues. Germline CDR1 is SQVTM and CDR2 is ANQGSEA. Written as DNA, the CDR3 is TGCAGCGTTGAATCCAGATCGGAGACCCAGTACTTC. Its protein product is CSVESRSETQYF.

CDR3 loop: CASNKDPGTANSPLHF. The CDR3 nucleotides read TGCGCCAGCAATAAGGATCCCGGGACAGCAAATTCACCCCTCCACTTT. The V call is TRBV5-1, the J call TRBJ1-6, with 7 bases that match TRBD1. The length of the CDR3 is 16 residues. Germline trimming cut 6 bases from V and 7 bases from J; bases unmatched to any gene: 13. Germline V gene data show CDR1 as SGHRS and CDR2 as YFSETQ.

This sequence joins TRBV7-2 and TRBJ2-6; 10 positions match TRBD1. The CDR3 has 17 amino acids. The trim removed 5 bases at V and 4 bases at J, leaving 8 bases unmatched. Germline CDR1 and CDR2: SGHTA and FQGNSA. The CDR3, as DNA: TGTGCCAGCAGCCCCTCCGGGACAGGGGCCGGGGCCAACGTCCTGACTTTC. This sequence encodes CASSPSGTGAGANVLTF. The full variable domain, completed using reference TRBV7-2 and TRBJ2-6, is GAGVSQSPSNKVTEKGKDVELRCDPISGHTALYWYRQSLGQGLEFLIYFQGNSAPDKSGLPSDRFSAERTGGSVSTLTIQRTQQEDSAVYLCASSPSGTGAGANVLTFGAGSRLTVL.

The chain combines TRBV9 with TRBJ2-3, with D perhaps matching TRBD1 or TRBD2 (5 bases each). Trimming cost V 4 bases and J 2 bases, with 8 bases left between them. The CDR3 runs to 13 residues. CDR1 SGDLS and CDR2 YYNGEE come from the germline V gene. DNA for the CDR3: TGTGCCAGCAGCTCGGGGCCCACAGATACGCAGTATTTT. Protein product: CASSSGPTDTQYF.

The chain uses TRBV29-1 and TRBJ2-1; 9 bases align to TRBD2. The CDR3 has 15 residues. From germline, CDR1 is SQVTM and CDR2 ANQGSEA. The junction had 10 bases not matched to a gene; V was cut back by 4 bases and J by 6 bases. CDR3 in amino acids: CSVVGGGLAFNEQFF. In DNA form, the CDR3 reads TGCAGCGTTGTGGGGGGGGGACTAGCATTCAATGAGCAGTTCTTC.

This sequence joins TRBV5-4 and TRBJ1-5; D might be TRBD1 (5 bases). This CDR3 is 14 amino acids long. Trimming removed 2 bases from V and 8 bases from J, with 14 bases in between. Germline CDR1 and CDR2: SGHNT and YYREEE (reference sequence). The CDR3 DNA reads TGTGCCAGCAGCTTAAAGGGGAAGGGGAAGCCCCAGCATTTT. Translated: CASSLKGKGKPQHF. The whole variable domain, filled in from reference TRBV5-4 and TRBJ1-5, reads ETGVTQSPTHLIKTRGQQVTLRCSSQSGHNTVSWYQQALGQGPQFIFQYYREEENGRGNFPPRFSGLQFPNYSSELNVNALELDDSALYLCASSLKGKGKPQHFGDGTRLSIL.

CDR3: CASGLPRGGVETQYF. CDR3 sequence (DNA): TGTGCTAGTGGTTTGCCTCGGGGGGGCGTTGAGACCCAGTACTTC. The V and J genes are TRBV12-5 and TRBJ2-5; the match to TRBD2 covers 8 bases. The CDR3 runs to 15 residues. V lost 2 bases and J lost 5; bases outside the gene matches: 7. Per germline, CDR1 LGHNT and CDR2 FRNRAP.